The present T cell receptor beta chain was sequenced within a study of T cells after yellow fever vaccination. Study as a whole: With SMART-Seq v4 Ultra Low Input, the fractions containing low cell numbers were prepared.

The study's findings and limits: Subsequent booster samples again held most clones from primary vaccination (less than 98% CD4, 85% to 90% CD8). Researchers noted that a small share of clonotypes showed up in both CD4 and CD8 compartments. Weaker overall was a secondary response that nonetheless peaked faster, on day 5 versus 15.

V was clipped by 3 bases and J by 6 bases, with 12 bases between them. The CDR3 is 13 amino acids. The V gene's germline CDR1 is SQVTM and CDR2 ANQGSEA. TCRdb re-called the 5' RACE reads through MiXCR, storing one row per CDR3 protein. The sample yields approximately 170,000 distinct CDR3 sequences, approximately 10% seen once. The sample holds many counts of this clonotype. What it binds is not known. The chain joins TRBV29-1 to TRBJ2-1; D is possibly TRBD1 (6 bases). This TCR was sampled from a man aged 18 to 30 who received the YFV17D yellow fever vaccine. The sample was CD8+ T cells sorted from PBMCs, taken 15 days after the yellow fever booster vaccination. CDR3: CSVDGTLTNEQFF. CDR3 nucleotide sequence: TGCAGCGTTGACGGGACATTAACCAATGAGCAGTTCTTC.